The clone carrying this TCR beta chain was seen only once. The record originates from a study of T cell responses to AZD1222 COVID-19 vaccine. The CDR3 spans 17 residues. The germline CDR1 and CDR2 sequences are LNHDA and SQIVND (reference sequence). Trimming removed 5 bases at V and 3 bases at J, with 20 bases between. Profiled with immunoSEQ multiplex PCR; TCRdb holds only in-frame clones, not every one. This sample has 150,000 to 200,000 clones, with around 94% found just once. This specimen consisted of peripheral blood, obtained on day 0 of AZD1222 vaccination. The chain links TRBV19 to TRBJ2-1; D is tentatively TRBD1 or TRBD2 (5 bases each). The TCR was taken from an adult in good health. The CDR3 is CASSSRLGRGNYNEQFF. Here the CDR3 DNA reads TGTGCCAGTAGTTCCCGTCTGGGACGCGGAAACTACAATGAGCAGTTCTTC. The full variable domain, in which reference TRBV19 and TRBJ2-1 provide the parts outside the CDR3, is DGGITQSPKYLFRKEGQNVTLSCEQNLNHDAMYWYRQDPGQGLRLIYYSQIVNDFQKGDIAEGYSVSREKKESFPLTVTSAQKNPTAFYLCASSSRLGRGNYNEQFFGPGTRLTVL.